Presented here are 9 T cell receptor beta chains from one specimen sequenced in a study of blood T cell repertoires in COVID-19. Generated by immunoSEQ multiplex PCR, the TCRdb table keeps only in-frame clones and is missing some. This table has about 120,000 clones, approximately 80% appearing once. Sequencing input: peripheral blood. These receptor sequences come from a human donor in a cohort sampled during active COVID-19.

V and J are TRBV13 and TRBJ2-7, with D possibly matching TRBD2 (6 bases). The CDR3 has 15 amino acids. Trimming took 5 bases from V and 1 from J, leaving 15 bases between them. The germline V gene has CDR1 PRHDT and CDR2 FYEKMQ (reference sequence). CDR3 DNA: TGTGCCAGCAGCCCCCCCCGGGGAGGTTCCTACGAGCAGTACTTC. Protein sequence: CASSPPRGGSYEQYF.

The chain combines TRBV7-2 with TRBJ2-6; 13 bases agree with TRBD2. CDR3 size: 18 residues. CDR1 and CDR2 from the germline V gene are SGHTA and FQGNSA. V lost 4 bases, J lost 3 bases, and 6 bases stayed unmatched. This CDR3 is CASSSTSGRAGGANVLTF. The DNA for the CDR3 is TGTGCCAGCAGCTCAACTAGCGGGAGGGCCGGTGGGGCCAACGTCCTGACTTTC.

This sequence joins TRBV6-5 and TRBJ2-1, with 12 bases lining up with TRBD1. Germline-derived CDR1 and CDR2 are MNHEY and SVGAGI. The CDR3 runs 15 residues. V dropped 6 bases and J dropped 7; count of bases not matched to a gene: 7. This chain's CDR3 is CASSSGQGAQNEQFF. For the CDR3, the DNA is TGTGCCAGCAGCTCGGGACAGGGGGCGCAGAATGAGCAGTTCTTC.

The chain has TRBV6-5 and TRBJ2-1; the D gene is possibly TRBD1 (6 bases). Germline assignment: CDR1 MNHEY and CDR2 SVGAGI. The CDR3 extends over 15 amino acids. Between the trimmed V and J ends, which lost 6 bases and 1 base, there was a span of 13 bases. The CDR3 nucleotides are TGTGCCAGCAGGACACAGGGTGGGTCCTACAATGAGCAGTTCTTC. Encoded protein: CASRTQGGSYNEQFF.

The rearrangement links TRBV7-2 to TRBJ2-6, with TRBD2 matching over 13 bases. The CDR3 totals 18 residues. Germline-derived CDR1 and CDR2 are SGHTA and FQGNSA. Trimming took 4 bases from V and 3 from J; bases not matched to a gene: 6. This chain's CDR3 is CASSSYTSGRGGANVLTF. The CDR3, as DNA: TGTGCCAGCAGCTCCTATACTAGCGGGAGGGGTGGGGCCAACGTCCTGACTTTC.

This sequence joins TRBV28 and TRBJ2-4; tentative D call: TRBD1 (6 bases). The CDR3 extends over 16 amino acids. Deletions cut 7 bases from V and 1 base from J, with 17 bases between. Germline V CDR1 and CDR2: MDHEN, SYDVKM. The CDR3 DNA is TGTGCCAGCACCACGGTGGGGGCTGGGGCCAAAAACATTCAGTACTTC. Protein product: CASTTVGAGAKNIQYF.

The chain recombines TRBV18 with TRBJ1-2, with 8 bases identical to TRBD1. CDR1 is KGHSH, CDR2 LQKENI, per germline. The CDR3 is 14 residues long. After removal of 2 bases from V and 7 bases from J, the junction contained 6 bases not matched to a gene. The chain's CDR3 is CASSPMTGVGGYTF. CDR3 DNA sequence: TGTGCCAGCTCACCAATGACAGGGGTGGGTGGCTACACCTTC.

This clone came up once. The chain employs TRBV7-2 and TRBJ1-5, with a weak D call TRBD1 (5 bases). The ends were cut back, 5 bases at V and 6 bases at J, with 14 bases in the middle. Germline V lookup: CDR1 SGHTA, CDR2 FQGNSA. The CDR3 is 14 amino acids. In DNA, the CDR3 is TGTGCCAGCAGCCCAGACAGTTTTAGTCAGCCCCAGCATTTT. Its translation: CASSPDSFSQPQHF.

The chain is built from TRBV5-1 and TRBJ2-3; 10 bases align to TRBD2. The V and J ends lost 1 base and 4 bases, in that order; junction bases with no gene match: 9. CDR1 is SGHRS and CDR2 is YFSETQ in the germline V gene. CDR3 length: 17 amino acids. The CDR3 nucleotides read TGCGCCAGCAGCTTGAGGCCTAGCGGGAGTATCGCAGATACGCAGTATTTT. This sequence encodes CASSLRPSGSIADTQYF.